Sequencing of this T cell receptor beta chain was carried out in a study of T cell responses to AZD1222 COVID-19 vaccine. The junction had 19 bases not matched to a gene; V was cut back by 1 base and J by 4 bases. The CDR3 contains 20 residues. Germline lookup yields CDR1 MRHNA and CDR2 SNTAGT. Profiling relied on immunoSEQ multiplex PCR, and the TCRdb table lists in-frame clones only, not all of them. The data hold approximately 180,000 clones, with 80% to 90% observed a single time. The clonotype originates from an adult in good health. Specimen: peripheral blood, collected on day 0 of AZD1222 vaccination. The J gene is TRBJ1-5, the V gene TRBV6-4; 7 bases fit TRBD1. The CDR3 DNA follows: TGTGCCAGCAGTGACTGGGCCGAGGCCATATCGGGACAGATAAATCAGCCCCAGCATTTT. Its translation: CASSDWAEAISGQINQPQHF.